These 28 T cell receptor beta chains were all obtained from the same sample, sequenced in a study of vaccination effects on CD4 cells after COVID-19. The assay was immunoSEQ multiplex PCR, and TCRdb's table has in-frame clones only and misses some. The table lists under 25,000 clones, around 72% of them singletons, with about 5.3% in the top ten. Antigen-specific CD4+ T cells expanded by the ViraFEST assay with viral peptide pools were then sequenced. Isolation of CD4+ T cells took place after around 10 days of culture. All vaccine recipients tested negative for nucleocapsid antibodies and had never contracted SARS-CoV-2 infection. The antigens for these receptors are not known. The source material was CD4+ T cells from PBMCs cultured with SARS-CoV-2 spike peptides, sampled before COVID-19 vaccination. The receptors were gathered from a human donor who received a COVID-19 vaccine.

The chain is built from TRBV2 and TRBJ2-5; D possibly uses TRBD1 or TRBD2 (5 bases each). CDR1 SNHLY and CDR2 FYNNEI come from the germline V gene. This CDR3 has 15 residues. Trimming took off 3 bases at V and 7 bases at J, with 18 bases between the two ends. The CDR3 nucleotides read TGTGCCAGCAGTGATGTCCCGGGACCGTTTGGGACCCAGTACTTC. Its protein is CASSDVPGPFGTQYF.

V and J are TRBV30 and TRBJ1-4; D is possibly TRBD1 (6 bases). From germline, CDR1 is GTSNPN and CDR2 SVGIG (reference sequence). Trimming shortened V by 4 bases and J by 5 bases, and 29 bases separated the two germline ends. There are 19 residues in the CDR3. CDR3 sequence: CAWNGGPRAHTGPNEKLFF. The CDR3 coding sequence is TGTGCCTGGAACGGGGGCCCTCGGGCCCATACAGGCCCCAATGAAAAACTGTTTTTT. The whole variable domain, remainder taken from reference TRBV30 and TRBJ1-4, is SQTIHQWPATLVQPVGSPLSLECTVEGTSNPNLYWYRQAAGRGLQLLFYSVGIGQISSEVPQNLSASRPQDRQFILSSKKLLLSDSGFYLCAWNGGPRAHTGPNEKLFFGSGTQLSVL.

The V call is TRBV9, the J call TRBJ1-1; 8 positions match TRBD1. V shed 0 bases and J 2 bases; nucleotides not matched to a gene: 3. The CDR3 is 15 residues long. The germline V gene encodes CDR1 SGDLS and CDR2 YYNGEE. CDR3 nucleotide sequence: TGTGCCAGCAGCGTAGACGGACAGGGAAACACTGAAGCTTTCTTT. Its protein is CASSVDGQGNTEAFF.

This clone has a single count. The rearrangement joins TRBV29-1 to TRBJ1-1; 7 nucleotides align to TRBD1. Losses at the gene ends were 6 bases for V and 7 bases for J; bases not matched to a gene: 8. The CDR3 sequence is 12 residues long. The germline V gene encodes CDR1 SQVTM and CDR2 ANQGSEA. Here the CDR3 DNA reads TGCAGCGTCGTGACAGGGTTTGTTGAAGCTTTCTTT. It yields the protein CSVVTGFVEAFF.

J is TRBJ1-6 and V is TRBV7-2, with no clear D. The CDR3 extends over 15 amino acids. V was trimmed by 5 bases and J by 7 bases, leaving 15 bases between them. Germline V CDR1 and CDR2: SGHTA, FQGNSA. CDR3 DNA: TGTGCCAGCAGCCTAATCCGGAGGACGAATTCACCCCTCCACTTT. Its protein product is CASSLIRRTNSPLHF.

V usage is TRBV11-3 and J usage is TRBJ2-7, with D possibly matching TRBD2 (5 bases). Trimming took 5 bases from V and 0 from J, leaving 11 bases between them. The CDR3 sequence is 14 residues long. The germline gives CDR1 SGHNT, CDR2 YENEEA. DNA of the CDR3: TGTGCCAGCAGCCGAGGGCAATCCTCCTACGAGCAGTACTTC. Amino acids: CASSRGQSSYEQYF.

The gene calls are TRBV6-6 and TRBJ2-2; D uncertain. V was pared by 4 bases and J by 0 bases, with 9 bases between. The CDR3 has 15 residues. Looked up from germline, CDR1 is MNHNY and CDR2 is SVGAGI (reference sequence). CDR3 sequence: CASSSSDTNTGELFF. For the CDR3, the DNA is TGTGCCAGCAGTTCGAGTGATACGAACACCGGGGAGCTGTTTTTT.

The gene calls are TRBV3-1 (or the pseudogene TRBV3-2) and TRBJ1-6; D is unclear. The germline V gene has CDR1 LGHDT and CDR2 YNNKEL (reference sequence). This CDR3 is 15 amino acids long. V dropped 4 bases and J dropped 0 bases, with 7 bases sitting between them. The CDR3 nucleotides are TGTGCCAGCAGCCGGGCGAGCTCCTATAATTCACCCCTCCACTTT. Translation gives CASSRASSYNSPLHF.

V usage is TRBV27 and J usage is TRBJ2-3, with D hard to call. V gave up 3 bases and J gave up 2 bases, with 6 bases separating them. From germline, CDR1 is MNHEY and CDR2 SMNVEV (reference sequence). This CDR3 has 13 amino acids. CDR3 sequence: CASSFWNTDTQYF. The CDR3 DNA is TGTGCCAGCAGTTTCTGGAACACAGATACGCAGTATTTT.

DNA of the CDR3: TGTGCCAGCAGTCCCGGACAAGCCAACAATCAGCCCCAGCATTTT. It is translated as CASSPGQANNQPQHF. The J gene is TRBJ1-5, the V gene TRBV6-2 or TRBV6-3, with a possible D match to TRBD1 (5 bases). The germline V gene encodes CDR1 MNHEY and CDR2 SVGEGT. The CDR3 spans 15 residues. V was shortened by 5 bases and J by 3 bases, with 14 bases between the two germline ends.

This sequence joins TRBV12-3 or TRBV12-4 and TRBJ1-2; D unclear. This CDR3 region has 11 residues. V lost 6 bases, J lost 2 bases, and 4 bases lay in between. For the CDR3, the DNA is TGTGCCAGCAGGATCAACTATGGCTACACCTTC. Amino acids: CASRINYGYTF.

This clone was seen more than once but under ten times. This chain uses TRBV27 with TRBJ1-1; TRBD1 might be the D (5 bases). The CDR3 consists of 13 residues. V lost 2 bases to trimming and J lost 5 bases, with 9 bases between them. Germline CDR1 is MNHEY and CDR2 is SMNVEV (reference sequence). CDR3 protein: CASSLLGVTEAFF. The CDR3 nucleotides are TGTGCCAGCAGTTTACTGGGGGTAACTGAAGCTTTCTTT.

This chain uses TRBV5-1 with TRBJ1-5; no clear D gene. This CDR3 has 15 residues. V was trimmed by 2 bases and J by 4 bases, leaving 13 bases between them. CDR1 is SGHRS, CDR2 YFSETQ, per germline. CDR3 nucleotide sequence: TGCGCCAGCAGCTTACTACCGGGCCTTAATCAGCCCCAGCATTTT. Amino acid sequence: CASSLLPGLNQPQHF.

Concerning this clone: The germline gene is not matched at one end of the junction; a read error may be the cause. V is TRBV28 and J is TRBJ1-2; the match to TRBD1 covers 10 bases. This CDR3 region has 11 residues. The germline CDR1 and CDR2 sequences are MDHEN and SYDVKM. CDR3 DNA: TGTGCCAGCACAGACAGGGGGCAGGGATTCTTC. This encodes CASTDRGQGFF.

V and J are TRBV7-9 and TRBJ1-3; unclear D gene. Trimming took off 0 bases at V and 0 bases at J, with 6 bases between the two ends. The CDR3 runs 15 residues. In germline, CDR1 is SEHNR, CDR2 FQNEAQ (reference sequence). The DNA of the CDR3 is TGTGCCAGCAGCTTAGCAGGCAGCTCTGGAAACACCATATATTTT. This codes for CASSLAGSSGNTIYF.

The chain is built from TRBV19 and TRBJ2-5; D gene unclear. The CDR3 extends over 15 amino acids. Trimming left V 7 bases short and J 0 bases short, with 15 bases between. Germline V gene data show CDR1 as LNHDA and CDR2 as SQIVND (reference sequence). The chain's CDR3 is CASTETLSYQETQYF. The CDR3 nucleotides are TGTGCCAGTACCGAGACTCTTTCGTACCAAGAGACCCAGTACTTC.

The V and J genes are TRBV6-1 and TRBJ1-2; tentatively, D is TRBD1 (6 bases). The ends were cut back, 1 base at V and 8 bases at J, with 14 bases in the middle. CDR1 and CDR2 from the germline V gene are MNHNS and SASEGT. This CDR3 region has 14 residues. In nucleotides, the CDR3 is TGTGCCAGCAGTGAAGTCCCAGGGGAAGGGGGCTACACCTTC. This translates into CASSEVPGEGGYTF.

The chain combines TRBV6-5 with TRBJ1-2, with 10 bases that match TRBD1. V trimming: 6 bases; J trimming: 4 bases; junction bases outside the gene matches: 2. Germline-derived CDR1 and CDR2 are MNHEY and SVGAGI. The CDR3 runs 13 residues. CDR3 loop: CASRRTGGYGYTF. The CDR3 DNA is TGTGCCAGCAGACGGACAGGGGGCTATGGCTACACCTTC.

The V and J genes are TRBV6-5 and TRBJ1-1, with D possibly matching TRBD1 (5 bases). This CDR3 contains 15 residues. The ends were cut back, 8 bases at V and 1 base at J, with 17 bases in the middle. Germline values: CDR1 MNHEY, CDR2 SVGAGI. The CDR3 spells CASWLGGWTNTEAFF. For the CDR3, the DNA is TGTGCCAGCTGGTTGGGGGGTTGGACGAACACTGAAGCTTTCTTT.

V gene TRBV5-1 combines with J gene TRBJ2-5; D call uncertain. Per the germline V gene, CDR1 is SGHRS and CDR2 is YFSETQ. The CDR3 is 14 residues long. The V end lost 0 bases, the J end lost 2 bases, and 8 bases lay between the germline ends. The CDR3 here is CASSLGKFQETQYF. DNA of the CDR3: TGCGCCAGCAGCTTGGGTAAATTTCAAGAGACCCAGTACTTC.

The chain employs TRBV11-2 and TRBJ1-1, with D maybe TRBD1 (5 bases). V was cut by 2 bases and J by 1 base, with 14 bases left in between. In germline, CDR1 is SGHAT, CDR2 FQNNGV. The CDR3 covers 16 residues. CDR3 loop: CASSLTLGPPNTEAFF. The CDR3 nucleotides read TGTGCCAGCAGCTTAACGTTGGGACCCCCGAACACTGAAGCTTTCTTT.

The CDR3 DNA reads TGTGCCAGCACCCTCAACAGGGACACTGAAGCTTTCTTT. This encodes CASTLNRDTEAFF. The rearrangement links TRBV12-3 or TRBV12-4 to TRBJ1-1, with D perhaps TRBD1 (6 bases). The V end was cut by 7 bases, the J end by 3 bases, with 12 bases between. This CDR3 has 13 amino acids.

The genes are TRBV5-1 and TRBJ1-5; no reliable D call. Germline CDR1 and CDR2: SGHRS and YFSETQ. The CDR3 has 14 amino acids. Trimming stripped 0 bases from V and 2 bases from J, with 6 bases between. The CDR3 protein is CASSLGGGNQPQHF. In DNA form, the CDR3 reads TGCGCCAGCAGCTTGGGGGGTGGCAATCAGCCCCAGCATTTT.

The chain is built from TRBV21-1 and TRBJ2-7; the D call in the table, TRBD1, was not verified against the DNA. TRBV21-1 is an annotated pseudogene. The CDR3 totals 18 residues. The CDR3, as DNA: TGTGCCAGCACCTTACAGAAGCAGGGGCCGCCTTTAAGCTACGAGCAGTACTTC. It specifies CASTLQKQGPPLSYEQYF.

This clone was recorded once. The chain has TRBV6-2 or TRBV6-3 and TRBJ2-1; no clear D. CDR1 is MNHEY, CDR2 SVGEGT, per germline. Between the trimmed V and J ends, which lost 2 bases and 0 bases, there was a span of 8 bases. The CDR3 covers 15 residues. CDR3 region: CASSYGRSSYNEQFF. The CDR3 nucleotides are TGTGCCAGCAGTTACGGACGTAGCTCCTACAATGAGCAGTTCTTC.

This clone was observed once. V gene TRBV18 combines with J gene TRBJ1-1; D unresolved. This CDR3 has 14 amino acids. V lost 2 bases to trimming and J lost 0 bases, with 7 bases between them. Germline V lookup: CDR1 KGHSH, CDR2 LQKENI. The CDR3 loop is CASSPKELNTEAFF. The CDR3 region has the DNA TGTGCCAGCTCACCAAAAGAATTGAACACTGAAGCTTTCTTT.

The chain employs TRBV11-3 and TRBJ2-3; tentatively, D is TRBD2 (5 bases). The CDR3 extends over 15 amino acids. In germline, CDR1 is SGHNT, CDR2 YENEEA. Trimming left V 3 bases short and J 0 bases short, with 10 bases between. The CDR3 DNA is TGTGCCAGCAGCTTGGGCCGGGAAAGCACAGATACGCAGTATTTT. Translating it yields CASSLGRESTDTQYF.

This clone appeared a few times. V usage is TRBV5-1 and J usage is TRBJ1-5; the D is unclear. CDR3 length: 15 residues. Trimming removed 4 bases from V and 2 bases from J, with 13 bases in between. The germline CDR1 and CDR2 sequences are SGHRS and YFSETQ. CDR3 coding DNA: TGCGCCAGCAGCCTTGGACCCCTAGGCAATCAGCCCCAGCATTTT. Residues: CASSLGPLGNQPQHF.